The 30 T cell receptor beta chains listed next were all sequenced from one sample in a study of blood T cell repertoires in COVID-19. Assay: immunoSEQ multiplex PCR; the TCRdb copy retains only in-frame clones and omits some. The top ten clones hold 3% to 3.5% of a sample with 140,000 to 150,000 clones, around 87% of them seen once. Source material: peripheral blood. These receptors were obtained from an older woman with active COVID-19.

The genes are TRBV3-1 (or the pseudogene TRBV3-2) and TRBJ1-4; D remains ambiguous. The germline V and J ends were trimmed by 0 bases and 0 bases, with 11 bases remaining between them. The length of the CDR3 is 17 residues. Germline V gives CDR1 LGHDT, CDR2 YNNKEL (reference sequence). CDR3 region: CASSQDPGRATNEKLFF. As DNA, the CDR3 is TGTGCCAGCAGCCAAGATCCCGGCCGGGCAACTAATGAAAAACTGTTTTTT.

The V and J genes are TRBV10-2 and TRBJ2-1; 9 nucleotides match TRBD2. The germline gives CDR1 WSHSY, CDR2 SAAADI. V gave up 7 bases and J gave up 7 bases; unmatched junction bases: 11. The CDR3 has 15 residues. CDR3 sequence (DNA): TGCGCCAGCACCGGGGGGGGACTAGCTATTAATGAGCAGTTCTTC. This translates into CASTGGGLAINEQFF.

The chain joins TRBV28 to TRBJ2-7; TRBD2 is a possible D gene (6 bases). There are 16 residues in the CDR3. Germline V lookup: CDR1 MDHEN, CDR2 SYDVKM. The V and J ends lost 5 bases and 0 bases respectively, with 17 bases between them. CDR3 nucleotide sequence: TGTGCCAGCAGTGTACATGGGACTCCCGGCTCCTACGAGCAGTACTTC. Amino acids: CASSVHGTPGSYEQYF.

The genes are TRBV5-4 and TRBJ1-4, with 7 bases matching TRBD1. Germline CDR1 is SGHNT and CDR2 is YYREEE (reference sequence). The junction had 4 bases not matched to a gene; V was cut back by 3 bases and J by 2 bases. CDR3 length: 15 amino acids. The CDR3 sequence is CASSSNRGTNEKLFF. CDR3 bases: TGTGCCAGCAGCTCTAACAGGGGTACTAATGAAAAACTGTTTTTT.

J is TRBJ2-5 and V is TRBV3-1 (or the pseudogene TRBV3-2); D unresolved. The CDR3 extends over 13 amino acids. Germline V gene sequence: CDR1 LGHDT, CDR2 YNNKEL (reference sequence). Trimming removed 0 bases from V and 5 bases from J, with 7 bases in between. The CDR3 nucleotides read TGTGCCAGCAGCCAAGAGACGGAGGAGACCCAGTACTTC. This gives the protein CASSQETEETQYF.

The V and J genes are TRBV7-6 and TRBJ2-3, with 8 bases matching TRBD2. The CDR3 consists of 17 residues. Losses at the gene ends were 6 bases for V and 0 bases for J; bases not matched to a gene: 11. The V gene's germline CDR1 is SGHVS and CDR2 FNYEAQ. As DNA, the CDR3 is TGTGCCAGCAGGGACCTAAGCGGGAGTCCTAGCACAGATACGCAGTATTTT. It is translated as CASRDLSGSPSTDTQYF.

The chain carries TRBV9 and TRBJ2-2; D unclear. Looked up from germline, CDR1 is SGDLS and CDR2 is YYNGEE. The CDR3 length is 15 residues. With 0 bases removed from V and 1 base from J, the gap between germline ends came to 7 bases. The CDR3 nucleotides read TGTGCCAGCAGCGTAGGTAGTCTGAACACCGGGGAGCTGTTTTTT. Translation gives CASSVGSLNTGELFF. The variable domain in full, completed from reference TRBV9 and TRBJ2-2, reads DSGVTQTPKHLITATGQRVTLRCSPRSGDLSVYWYQQSLDQGLQFLIQYYNGEERAKGNILERFSAQQFPDLHSELNLSSLELGDSALYFCASSVGSLNTGELFFGEGSRLTVL.

The V and J genes are TRBV5-1 and TRBJ2-7; 12 bases map to TRBD1. The CDR3 has 15 residues. CDR1 is SGHRS and CDR2 is YFSETQ in the germline V gene. V dropped 4 bases and J dropped 7; count of bases not matched to a gene: 9. The CDR3 region is CASSPSGTGGREQYF. CDR3 in DNA: TGCGCCAGCAGCCCCTCCGGGACAGGGGGCAGGGAGCAGTACTTC.

This chain links TRBV6-5 with TRBJ1-2; possibly TRBD1 for D (5 bases). Per the germline V gene, CDR1 is MNHEY and CDR2 is SVGAGI. The CDR3 loop spans 16 amino acids. Deletions cut 2 bases from V and 6 bases from J, with 19 bases between. This CDR3 reads CASSYQSRGSSNGYTF. In DNA, the CDR3 is TGTGCCAGCAGTTACCAATCCCGGGGGTCCTCGAATGGCTACACCTTC.

The chain couples TRBV6-5 to TRBJ1-5; 8 bases match TRBD1. The CDR3 runs 15 residues. V shed 5 bases, J shed 4 bases, and the junction held 7 bases outside the gene matches. The germline CDR1 and CDR2 sequences are MNHEY and SVGAGI. CDR3 sequence reads: CASSPRGLSNQPQHF. CDR3 DNA sequence: TGTGCCAGCAGTCCCAGGGGGCTGTCTAATCAGCCCCAGCATTTT.

The rearrangement uses TRBV6-2 or TRBV6-3 and TRBJ2-3; the D gene is possibly TRBD2 (5 bases). The CDR3 is 15 amino acids. V shed 1 base and J shed 1 base, with 9 bases lying between them. From germline, CDR1 is MNHEY and CDR2 SVGEGT. The CDR3 DNA reads TGTGCCAGCAGTTACTGGAGGTCCGGCACAGATACGCAGTATTTT. Translation: CASSYWRSGTDTQYF.

This clone appeared a single time. The chain employs TRBV7-9 and TRBJ1-3; TRBD1 might be the D (6 bases). The V and J ends lost 3 bases and 2 bases respectively, with 8 bases between them. The CDR3 runs 14 residues. Germline CDR1 is SEHNR and CDR2 is FQNEAQ (reference sequence). DNA for the CDR3: TGTGCCAGCAGCTTCACAGGGACTGGAAACACCATATATTTT. It specifies CASSFTGTGNTIYF.

The chain combines TRBV5-5 with TRBJ1-1; maybe TRBD1 (6 bases). The germline V gene encodes CDR1 SGHKS and CDR2 YYEKEE (reference sequence). There are 15 residues in the CDR3. V lost 6 bases and J 5 bases, leaving 20 bases between the germline ends. The CDR3 region is CASTTGGGGGTEAFF. The CDR3 DNA sequence: TGTGCCAGCACCACGGGAGGGGGGGGTGGAACTGAAGCTTTCTTT.

The chain has TRBV5-8 and TRBJ2-7; 9 bases are a match to TRBD2. The trim removed 6 bases at V and 2 bases at J, leaving 9 bases unmatched. The germline V gene encodes CDR1 SGHTS and CDR2 YDEGEE. The CDR3 has 15 residues. As DNA, the CDR3 is TGTGCCAGCACCACACGGGGCGGGAGGGCCTACGAGCAGTACTTC. Protein sequence: CASTTRGGRAYEQYF.

V and J are TRBV7-6 and TRBJ2-2; D is possibly TRBD2 (6 bases). Trimming removed 5 bases from V and 1 base from J, with 14 bases in between. Looked up from germline, CDR1 is SGHVS and CDR2 is FNYEAQ. The CDR3 totals 16 residues. The CDR3 is CASSQASVLNTGELFF. CDR3 nucleotide sequence: TGTGCCAGCAGCCAAGCTAGCGTTCTGAACACCGGGGAGCTGTTTTTT.

V usage is TRBV7-9 and J usage is TRBJ2-1, with 11 bases aligning to TRBD2. J gave up 5 bases and V 1 base, and 4 bases lay outside the gene matches. Germline loops: CDR1 SEHNR, CDR2 FQNEAQ (reference sequence). The CDR3 covers 16 residues. In nucleotides, the CDR3 is TGTGCCAGCAGCTTAGTTGGACTAGCGGGTAACAATGAGCAGTTCTTC. Protein: CASSLVGLAGNNEQFF.

The V and J genes are TRBV7-9 and TRBJ2-3, with 7 nucleotides matching TRBD1. In germline, CDR1 is SEHNR, CDR2 FQNEAQ (reference sequence). This CDR3 is 14 amino acids long. The ends lost 3 bases at V and 4 bases at J; junction bases unmatched: 4. The CDR3 reads CASSLTGSADTQYF. DNA of the CDR3: TGTGCCAGCAGCTTGACAGGGTCGGCAGATACGCAGTATTTT. Combining the CDR3 with reference TRBV7-9 and TRBJ2-3 gives the whole variable domain DTGVSQNPRHKITKRGQNVTFRCDPISEHNRLYWYRQTLGQGPEFLTYFQNEAQLEKSRLLSDRFSAERPKGSFSTLEIQRTEQGDSAMYLCASSLTGSADTQYFGPGTRLTVL.

Only a few counts were recorded for this clone. V and J are TRBV9 and TRBJ2-6, with 7 bases fitting TRBD1. Germline V gives CDR1 SGDLS, CDR2 YYNGEE. J gave up 3 bases and V 3 bases, and 6 bases lay outside the gene matches. The CDR3 has 16 amino acids. The CDR3 DNA reads TGTGCCAGCAGCGCCGCGACAGGGTTTGGGGCCAACGTCCTGACTTTC. This codes for CASSAATGFGANVLTF.

The chain joins TRBV28 to TRBJ2-4, with 8 bases matching TRBD2. V shed 6 bases and J 2 bases; nucleotides not matched to a gene: 3. This CDR3 comprises 14 residues. Germline V gene sequence: CDR1 MDHEN, CDR2 SYDVKM. CDR3 sequence reads: CASRGGGTKNIQYF. The CDR3 DNA sequence: TGTGCCAGCAGGGGCGGGGGGACCAAAAACATTCAGTACTTC.

The chain uses TRBV7-2 and TRBJ2-7, with 7 bases identical to TRBD2. There are 15 residues in the CDR3. The ends lost 2 bases at V and 3 bases at J; junction bases unmatched: 7. Germline lookup yields CDR1 SGHTA and CDR2 FQGNSA. CDR3 in amino acids: CASSLSGTAGYEQYF. The CDR3 bases are TGTGCCAGCAGCTTAAGCGGGACTGCTGGCTACGAGCAGTACTTC.

This chain joins TRBV11-2 and TRBJ1-6, with D tentatively TRBD1 (6 bases). This CDR3 region has 16 residues. In germline, CDR1 is SGHAT, CDR2 FQNNGV. V was pared by 4 bases and J by 7 bases, with 17 bases between. As DNA, the CDR3 is TGTGCCAGCAGCTCGAGGGGGGGGCGAGAGAATTCACCCCTCCACTTT. This gives the protein CASSSRGGRENSPLHF.

V gene TRBV28 combines with J gene TRBJ1-2; 7 nucleotides match TRBD1. CDR3 length: 14 amino acids. V was clipped by 5 bases and J by 4 bases; unmatched bases: 7. The germline V gene has CDR1 MDHEN and CDR2 SYDVKM. The CDR3 protein is CASSRPGGFYGYTF. CDR3 DNA: TGTGCCAGCAGTCGTCCAGGGGGATTCTATGGCTACACCTTC.

About this clone itself: Different DNA sequences within this sample yield the same CDR3. V usage is TRBV4-1 and J usage is TRBJ2-2, with D unclear. This CDR3 is 14 amino acids long. Germline-derived CDR1 and CDR2 are MGHRA and YSYEKL. The germline V and J ends were trimmed by 0 bases and 4 bases, with 6 bases remaining between them. CDR3 coding DNA: TGCGCCAGCAGCCAAGATCGCAGCACCGGGGAGCTGTTTTTT. Residues: CASSQDRSTGELFF.

DNA for the CDR3: TGTGCCAGCAGTGAATCGGGGTCCCCTGAAGCTTTCTTT. This gives the protein CASSESGSPEAFF. The chain uses TRBV6-1 and TRBJ1-1; D not certain. Deletions cut 2 bases from V and 6 bases from J, with 10 bases between. CDR1 and CDR2 (germline): MNHNS, SASEGT. The CDR3 contains 13 residues.

The gene calls are TRBV5-6 and TRBJ1-5, with 8 bases aligning to TRBD1. Germline CDR1 and CDR2: SGHDT and YYEEEE. The CDR3 length is 15 residues. V shed 2 bases and J 7 bases; nucleotides not matched to a gene: 8. Here the CDR3 reads CASSFGTGGRQPQHF. In DNA form, the CDR3 reads TGTGCCAGCAGCTTCGGGACAGGCGGGCGGCAGCCCCAGCATTTT.

The chain has TRBV7-2 and TRBJ1-1; the D is unclear. V lost 2 bases and J 5 bases, leaving 12 bases between the germline ends. From germline, CDR1 is SGHTA and CDR2 FQGNSA. The CDR3 runs to 14 residues. The CDR3 DNA follows: TGTGCCAGCAGCTTACGAGGCCGGGGAACTGAAGCTTTCTTT. Protein sequence: CASSLRGRGTEAFF.

Only a few counts were recorded for this clone. The chain employs TRBV5-4 and TRBJ1-2; the D gene is possibly TRBD1 (5 bases). The CDR3 covers 13 residues. Looked up from germline, CDR1 is SGHNT and CDR2 is YYREEE (reference sequence). Trimming took off 1 base at V and 5 bases at J, with 9 bases between the two ends. The CDR3 coding sequence is TGTGCCAGCAGCTTGAGGGGATTGTATGGCTACACCTTC. It specifies CASSLRGLYGYTF.

The genes are TRBV14 and TRBJ2-7, with a weak D call TRBD2 (6 bases). Per the germline V gene, CDR1 is SGHDN and CDR2 is FVKESK. There are 16 residues in the CDR3. V was shortened by 1 base and J by 2 bases, with 15 bases between the two germline ends. The CDR3 DNA reads TGTGCCAGCAGCCAAGGACTCAGCGGGCGGGCCTACGAGCAGTACTTC. It is translated as CASSQGLSGRAYEQYF.

The V and J genes are TRBV6-5 and TRBJ2-3; 7 nucleotides match TRBD1. Germline values: CDR1 MNHEY, CDR2 SVGAGI. This CDR3 has 15 amino acids. V was pared by 6 bases and J by 1 base, with 7 bases of the junction left unmatched. The CDR3 region has the DNA TGTGCCAGCAGGTTGAACAGGGGTGGCACAGATACGCAGTATTTT. Protein product: CASRLNRGGTDTQYF.

V gene TRBV28 combines with J gene TRBJ2-7; D possibly corresponds to TRBD1 (5 bases). CDR1 is MDHEN and CDR2 is SYDVKM in the germline V gene. The CDR3 consists of 14 residues. V gave up 5 bases and J gave up 4 bases, with 15 bases separating them. This chain's CDR3 is CASSHRTAFYEQYF. CDR3 nucleotides: TGTGCCAGCAGTCACAGGACCGCCTTTTACGAGCAGTACTTC. The variable domain in full, with the rest retrieved from reference TRBV28 and TRBJ2-7, is DVKVTQSSRYLVKRTGEKVFLECVQDMDHENMFWYRQDPGLGLRLIYFSYDVKMKEKGDIPEGYSVSREKKERFSLILESASTNQTSMYLCASSHRTAFYEQYFGPGTRLTVT.